These 15 T cell receptor beta chains came from one sample sequenced in a study of coeliac disease. Overall study results and limits: In active celiac disease, intraepithelial and lamina propria TRB and TRG repertoires were less clonal than controls.

Sequencing used immunoSEQ multiplex PCR; TCRdb keeps in-frame clones, though not all of them. The top ten clones hold over 8% of a sample with thousands of clones, 55% to 65% of them seen once. No antigen has been identified for these receptors. Sequencing was performed on intraepithelial lymphocytes from the gut. Receptor source: a man aged 65 to 79 with active celiac disease.

This clone was seen a handful of times. J is TRBJ2-1 and V is TRBV29-1, with 8 bases matching TRBD2. This CDR3 comprises 13 residues. Unmatched junction bases numbered 5, after V lost 5 bases and J lost 5 bases. Per the germline V gene, CDR1 is SQVTM and CDR2 is ANQGSEA. The chain's CDR3 is CSVRLAFDNEQFF. The CDR3 DNA sequence: TGCAGCGTTCGACTAGCGTTCGACAATGAGCAGTTCTTC.

The chain is built from TRBV18 and TRBJ2-7; 8 bases map to TRBD1. Germline loops: CDR1 KGHSH, CDR2 LQKENI. The CDR3 consists of 14 residues. V trimming: 5 bases; J trimming: 3 bases; junction bases outside the gene matches: 6. The CDR3 DNA reads TGTGCCAGCTCATCGACAGGGGTCAACTACGAGCAGTACTTC. This codes for CASSSTGVNYEQYF.

This clone was picked up a small number of times. V and J are TRBV19 and TRBJ2-6, with unresolved D. Germline-derived CDR1 and CDR2 are LNHDA and SQIVND (reference sequence). The CDR3 extends over 16 amino acids. Trimming removed 3 bases at V and 0 bases at J, with 9 bases between. Here the CDR3 reads CASSISLGSGANVLTF. The CDR3 nucleotides read TGTGCCAGTAGTATTAGCTTGGGCTCTGGGGCCAACGTCCTGACTTTC.

To note about this clone: This specimen includes other DNA sequences encoding the same CDR3. J is TRBJ1-6 and V is TRBV7-9; D uncertain. This CDR3 has 12 amino acids. The V gene's germline CDR1 is SEHNR and CDR2 FQNEAQ (reference sequence). The V gene lost 3 bases and the J gene lost 13 bases, with 10 bases spanning the gap. CDR3 loop: CASSFQTPPLHF. Here the CDR3 DNA reads TGTGCCAGCAGCTTTCAAACTCCTCCCCTCCACTTT.

The gene calls are TRBV6-9 and TRBJ1-1; TRBD1 matches 7 bases. Looked up from germline, CDR1 is MNHGY and CDR2 is SVAAGI. There are 15 residues in the CDR3. V was pared by 2 bases and J by 4 bases, with 7 bases of the junction left unmatched. CDR3 DNA: TGTGCCAGCAGTTATCAAGACAGGGCAGGCACTGAAGCTTTCTTT. Protein sequence: CASSYQDRAGTEAFF.

The V and J genes are TRBV28 and TRBJ2-1; a weak D match, TRBD1 (6 bases). CDR3 size: 16 residues. The V end was cut by 5 bases, the J end by 0 bases, with 14 bases between. Germline lookup yields CDR1 MDHEN and CDR2 SYDVKM. Here the CDR3 DNA reads TGTGCCAGCAGTGTAGGACAGTTTAGCTCCTACAATGAGCAGTTCTTC. Its protein product is CASSVGQFSSYNEQFF.

Of note for this clone: Distinct nucleotide sequences in the sample also encode this CDR3. The chain uses TRBV5-1 and TRBJ1-3; perhaps TRBD1 as D (6 bases). The CDR3 extends over 14 amino acids. V lost 3 bases to trimming and J lost 1 base, with 8 bases between them. From germline, CDR1 is SGHRS and CDR2 YFSETQ. CDR3 coding DNA: TGCGCCAGCAGCTCAGGGGCTTCTGGAAACACCATATATTTT. It specifies CASSSGASGNTIYF.

The V call is TRBV6-1, the J call TRBJ1-1; perhaps TRBD1 as D (6 bases). V was cut by 7 bases and J by 2 bases, with 14 bases left in between. Germline values: CDR1 MNHNS, CDR2 SASEGT. The CDR3 spans 14 residues. This CDR3 is CASTINRVNTEAFF. Here the CDR3 DNA reads TGTGCCAGCACCATCAACAGGGTTAACACTGAAGCTTTCTTT.

The CDR3 sequence: CASSTGQTLYGYTF. In DNA, the CDR3 is TGTGCCAGCAGCACGGGACAGACACTTTATGGCTACACCTTC. The chain is built from TRBV7-9 and TRBJ1-2; 7 positions agree with TRBD1. The CDR3 spans 14 residues. The germline V gene encodes CDR1 SEHNR and CDR2 FQNEAQ (reference sequence). V was pared by 5 bases and J by 5 bases, with 8 bases of the junction left unmatched.

This clone is a singleton in its sample. The rearrangement joins TRBV7-9 to TRBJ1-4, with D possibly TRBD1 on 6 matching bases. Germline V gene data show CDR1 as SEHNR and CDR2 as FQNEAQ (reference sequence). V was trimmed by 7 bases and J by 8 bases, leaving 14 bases between them. The CDR3 covers 13 residues. The CDR3 bases are TGTGCCAGCAAAAGGACAGTAAACGAAAAACTGTTTTTT. Translation gives CASKRTVNEKLFF.

The rearrangement joins TRBV5-1 to TRBJ2-7; 9 bases are a match to TRBD1. After removal of 4 bases from V and 1 base from J, the junction contained 6 bases not matched to a gene. The CDR3 contains 15 residues. The germline CDR1 and CDR2 sequences are SGHRS and YFSETQ. The CDR3 coding sequence is TGCGCCAGCAGCCACCGGGACAGGGCTTCCTACGAGCAGTACTTC. The encoded protein is CASSHRDRASYEQYF.

CDR3 DNA: TGTGCCAGCAGCCCATCGACAGAAGAGACCCAGTACTTC. Translation gives CASSPSTEETQYF. V is TRBV6-5 and J is TRBJ2-5; a weak D match, TRBD1 (5 bases). The CDR3 is made up of 13 amino acids. V lost 6 bases to trimming and J lost 3 bases, with 11 bases between them. Per germline, CDR1 MNHEY and CDR2 SVGAGI.

V gene TRBV5-1 combines with J gene TRBJ2-3; 12 nucleotides line up with TRBD1. CDR3 length: 16 amino acids. V trimming: 0 bases; J trimming: 6 bases; junction bases outside the gene matches: 5. CDR1 is SGHRS, CDR2 YFSETQ, per germline. In nucleotides, the CDR3 is TGCGCCAGCAGCTTGGCGGGGACAGGGGGCTCGGATACGCAGTATTTT. It encodes CASSLAGTGGSDTQYF.

This clone was found a few times. At one end, the junction sequence differs from germline, possibly due to a read error. The same CDR3 arises from other DNA sequences in this sample as well. The chain recombines TRBV25-1 with TRBJ1-6; no clear D gene. The length of the CDR3 is 13 residues. Germline V lookup: CDR1 MGHDK, CDR2 SYGVNS. CDR3 loop: CASSPQQYSPLHF. Here the CDR3 DNA reads TGTGCCAGCAGTCCTCAACAATATTCCCCCCTCCACTTT. Combining the CDR3 with reference TRBV25-1 and TRBJ1-6 gives the whole variable domain EADIYQTPRYLVIGTGKKITLECSQTMGHDKMYWYQQDPGMELHLIHYSYGVNSTEKGDLSSESTVSRIRTEHFPLTLESARPSHTSQYLCASSPQQYSPLHFGNGTRLTVT.

The chain links TRBV6-5 to TRBJ1-4, with 11 bases identical to TRBD1. Trimming removed 2 bases from V and 7 bases from J; junction bases left unmatched: 6. The germline V gene encodes CDR1 MNHEY and CDR2 SVGAGI. The CDR3 spans 16 residues. This CDR3 is CASSYGTGGRGEKLFF. In nucleotides, the CDR3 is TGTGCCAGCAGTTACGGGACAGGGGGACGGGGTGAAAAACTGTTTTTT.